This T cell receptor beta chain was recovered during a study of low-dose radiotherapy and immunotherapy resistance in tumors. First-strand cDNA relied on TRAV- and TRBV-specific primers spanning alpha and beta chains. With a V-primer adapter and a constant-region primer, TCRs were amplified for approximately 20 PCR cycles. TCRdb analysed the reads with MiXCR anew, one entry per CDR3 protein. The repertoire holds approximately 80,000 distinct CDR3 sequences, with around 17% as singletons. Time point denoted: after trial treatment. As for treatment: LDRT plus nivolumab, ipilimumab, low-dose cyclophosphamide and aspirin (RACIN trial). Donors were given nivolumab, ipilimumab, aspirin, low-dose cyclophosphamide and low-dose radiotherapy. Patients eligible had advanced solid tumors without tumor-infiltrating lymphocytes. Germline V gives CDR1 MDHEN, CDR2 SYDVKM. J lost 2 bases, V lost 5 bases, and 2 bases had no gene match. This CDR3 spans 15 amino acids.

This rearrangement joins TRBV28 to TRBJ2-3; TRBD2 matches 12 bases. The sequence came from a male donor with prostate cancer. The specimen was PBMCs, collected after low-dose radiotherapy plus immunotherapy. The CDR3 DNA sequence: TGTGCCAGCAGTCTAGCGGGAGGGTCCACAGATACGCAGTATTTT. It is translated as CASSLAGGSTDTQYF.